Below, 26 T cell receptor beta chains from the same sample are listed, as sequenced in a study of OX40 agonist ivuxolimab in advanced cancers. Profiling relied on immunoSEQ multiplex PCR, and the TCRdb table lists in-frame clones only, not all of them. The sample lists approximately 70,000 clones; about three quarters were seen once. The sequencing used CD4+ or CD8+ T cells sorted from blood, collected in a trial of the OX40 agonist ivuxolimab. Every receptor here comes from an adult with an advanced solid tumor such as melanoma, head and neck, liver or kidney cancer.

The chain is built from TRBV10-3 and TRBJ2-1, with a tentative D call TRBD1 (5 bases). Trimming cost V 3 bases and J 4 bases, with 13 bases left between them. Germline loops: CDR1 ENHRY, CDR2 SYGVKD. This CDR3 has 15 residues. The CDR3 coding sequence is TGTGCCATCAGTGAAGGGGCAGACAGATACAATGAGCAGTTCTTC. Translated, it gives CAISEGADRYNEQFF.

The gene calls are TRBV10-3 and TRBJ2-2; the D gene is possibly TRBD1 (6 bases). Trimming stripped 8 bases from V and 5 bases from J, with 15 bases between. The CDR3 covers 14 residues. Germline CDR1 and CDR2: ENHRY and SYGVKD. CDR3: CAIGQQGGTGELFF. The CDR3 region has the DNA TGTGCCATCGGCCAACAGGGCGGTACCGGGGAGCTGTTTTTT.

Turning to this clone: The sample holds other DNA sequences that translate to the same CDR3. The chain recombines TRBV27 with TRBJ1-1; possibly TRBD1 for D (5 bases). Trimming stripped 9 bases from V and 4 bases from J, with 21 bases between. CDR1 and CDR2 from the germline V gene are MNHEY and SMNVEV (reference sequence). The CDR3 length is 15 residues. The CDR3 DNA follows: TGTGCCAGTATGGGCAGGGAGGGGTTAGGCACTGAAGCTTTCTTT. The encoded protein is CASMGREGLGTEAFF.

The V call is TRBV7-9, the J call TRBJ1-3, with D maybe TRBD1 (6 bases). Per the germline V gene, CDR1 is SEHNR and CDR2 is FQNEAQ (reference sequence). The V gene lost 5 bases and the J gene lost 4 bases, with 12 bases spanning the gap. The CDR3 contains 14 residues. The CDR3 coding sequence is TGTGCCAGCAGCACAGGGTCTTACGGAAACACCATATATTTT. This translates into CASSTGSYGNTIYF.

This sequence joins TRBV19 and TRBJ2-7; D ambiguous. The CDR3 length is 13 residues. Trimming stripped 5 bases from V and 0 bases from J, with 8 bases between. CDR1 is LNHDA and CDR2 is SQIVND in the germline V gene (reference sequence). CDR3 loop: CASSSGNSYEQYF. The CDR3 nucleotides are TGTGCCAGTAGTTCAGGCAACTCCTACGAGCAGTACTTC. Combining the CDR3 with reference TRBV19 and TRBJ2-7 gives the whole variable domain DGGITQSPKYLFRKEGQNVTLSCEQNLNHDAMYWYRQDPGQGLRLIYYSQIVNDFQKGDIAEGYSVSREKKESFPLTVTSAQKNPTAFYLCASSSGNSYEQYFGPGTRLTVT.

The CDR3 DNA reads as TGTGCCAGCAGTTACTTGGGGTGGAGCTCTGGAAACACCATATATTTT. Protein: CASSYLGWSSGNTIYF. The chain combines TRBV6-5 with TRBJ1-3, with unresolved D. The CDR3 has 16 amino acids. V gave up 1 base and J gave up 0 bases, with 10 bases separating them. Germline lookup yields CDR1 MNHEY and CDR2 SVGAGI.

For the CDR3, the DNA is TGCGCCAGCAGCCCCGGACAGGGCGGCACCGGGGAGCTGTTTTTT. Translation gives CASSPGQGGTGELFF. The V gene is TRBV5-1, the J gene TRBJ2-2; TRBD1 aligns across 8 bases. The CDR3 extends over 15 amino acids. V gave up 4 bases and J gave up 4 bases; unmatched junction bases: 6. The V gene's germline CDR1 is SGHRS and CDR2 YFSETQ. Full variable domain (outside the CDR3, taken from reference TRBV5-1 and TRBJ2-2): KAGVTQTPRYLIKTRGQQVTLSCSPISGHRSVSWYQQTPGQGLQFLFEYFSETQRNKGNFPGRFSGRQFSNSRSEMNVSTLELGDSALYLCASSPGQGGTGELFFGEGSRLTVL.

The chain links TRBV6-6 to TRBJ1-1; maybe TRBD1 (5 bases). V was trimmed by 6 bases and J by 4 bases, leaving 15 bases between them. The V gene's germline CDR1 is MNHNY and CDR2 SVGAGI (reference sequence). The CDR3 is 14 residues long. The CDR3 DNA is TGTGCCAGCAGGCAGAGACAGTACAGCACTGAAGCTTTCTTT. Residues: CASRQRQYSTEAFF.

The chain is built from TRBV5-1 and TRBJ1-1; possible D gene TRBD1, 5 bases. The V gene's germline CDR1 is SGHRS and CDR2 YFSETQ. The CDR3 has 15 residues. V was shortened by 2 bases and J by 1 base, with 12 bases between the two germline ends. The DNA for the CDR3 is TGCGCCAGCAGCTTTTCGGGACCTACGAACACTGAAGCTTTCTTT. It codes for CASSFSGPTNTEAFF. The full variable domain, its missing parts supplied by reference TRBV5-1 and TRBJ1-1, is KAGVTQTPRYLIKTRGQQVTLSCSPISGHRSVSWYQQTPGQGLQFLFEYFSETQRNKGNFPGRFSGRQFSNSRSEMNVSTLELGDSALYLCASSFSGPTNTEAFFGQGTRLTVV.

This clone was seen a handful of times. The chain links TRBV18 to TRBJ1-5, with D unclear. Germline V lookup: CDR1 KGHSH, CDR2 LQKENI. The CDR3 runs to 13 residues. The V end was cut by 3 bases, the J end by 6 bases, with 9 bases between. The CDR3 bases are TGTGCCAGCTCACCGACGAACGGTCAGCCCCAGCATTTT. It translates to CASSPTNGQPQHF. Variable domain in full (rest from reference TRBV18 and TRBJ1-5): NAGVMQNPRHLVRRRGQEARLRCSPMKGHSHVYWYRQLPEEGLKFMVYLQKENIIDESGMPKERFSAEFPKEGPSILRIQQVVRGDSAAYFCASSPTNGQPQHFGDGTRLSIL.

V gene TRBV5-1 combines with J gene TRBJ2-2, with D tentatively TRBD2 (5 bases). The CDR3 runs to 13 residues. V gave up 5 bases and J gave up 7 bases, with 12 bases separating them. Germline V gives CDR1 SGHRS, CDR2 YFSETQ. The DNA for the CDR3 is TGCGCCAGCAGATTACTAGAGGTCGGGGAGCTGTTTTTT. This translates into CASRLLEVGELFF.

This clone was picked up a small number of times. The V gene is TRBV10-3, the J gene TRBJ1-2, with D uncertain. V lost 3 bases and J lost 6, with 8 bases in between. This CDR3 is built from 12 residues. Per germline, CDR1 ENHRY and CDR2 SYGVKD. The CDR3 protein is CAISDATDGYTF. CDR3 sequence (DNA): TGTGCCATCAGTGATGCCACTGATGGCTACACCTTC.

CDR3 nucleotide sequence: TGTGCCAGCAGGTCGGGAAGTCGGGGTAACTATGGCTACACCTTC. It encodes CASRSGSRGNYGYTF. V usage is TRBV6-6 and J usage is TRBJ1-2; D gene ambiguous. V was trimmed by 6 bases and J by 1 base, leaving 15 bases between them. The CDR3 runs to 15 residues. Germline V gene lookup returns CDR1 MNHNY and CDR2 SVGAGI (reference sequence).

The chain is built from TRBV30 and TRBJ1-2; D is ambiguous. Germline lookup yields CDR1 GTSNPN and CDR2 SVGIG (reference sequence). This CDR3 has 15 amino acids. Trimming shortened V by 0 bases and J by 3 bases, and 14 bases separated the two germline ends. The CDR3 region is CAWSVLGRTDYGYTF. The CDR3 region has the DNA TGTGCCTGGAGTGTACTTGGCAGGACCGACTATGGCTACACCTTC.

The chain employs TRBV15 and TRBJ2-3, with 14 positions matching TRBD2. Germline V lookup: CDR1 LNHNV, CDR2 YYDKDF (reference sequence). The V gene end was trimmed by 4 bases and the J gene end by 5 bases; junction bases not matched to a gene: 5. CDR3 length: 16 amino acids. The CDR3 nucleotides are TGTGCCACCAGCACATGGACTAGCGGGGGGCTAGATACGCAGTATTTT. Translating it yields CATSTWTSGGLDTQYF.

This clone was seen just once. This chain links TRBV29-1 with TRBJ2-5; 7 bases agree with TRBD1. Per the germline V gene, CDR1 is SQVTM and CDR2 is ANQGSEA. Trimming at V came to 4 bases and at J to 4 bases, leaving 3 bases not matched to a gene. The CDR3 covers 12 residues. The CDR3 loop is CSVGQGRETQYF. DNA of the CDR3: TGCAGCGTTGGACAGGGAAGAGAGACCCAGTACTTC.

The rearrangement uses TRBV2 and TRBJ2-7; 7 nucleotides agree with TRBD1. CDR1 is SNHLY and CDR2 is FYNNEI in the germline V gene. V lost 8 bases and J lost 4; bases outside the gene matches: 11. The length of the CDR3 is 14 residues. CDR3 region: CASRLRGLGYEQYF. In nucleotides, the CDR3 is TGTGCCAGCCGGTTGAGGGGGCTGGGGTACGAGCAGTACTTC.

The V call is TRBV6-6, the J call TRBJ1-1, with D hard to call. Germline lookup yields CDR1 MNHNY and CDR2 SVGAGI (reference sequence). CDR3 length: 13 residues. The ends were cut back, 6 bases at V and 1 base at J, with 9 bases in the middle. Here the CDR3 reads CASSPSTNTEAFF. In nucleotides, the CDR3 is TGTGCCAGCAGCCCGTCGACGAACACTGAAGCTTTCTTT.

V is TRBV2 and J is TRBJ2-7, with D possibly matching TRBD1 (6 bases). V was pared by 3 bases and J by 6 bases, with 12 bases between. This CDR3 spans 13 amino acids. Germline V gene lookup returns CDR1 SNHLY and CDR2 FYNNEI. The CDR3 DNA sequence: TGTGCCAGCAGTGAGGGGGCCCACAGCGAGCAGTACTTC. Encoded protein: CASSEGAHSEQYF.

This clone came up a few times. The genes are TRBV5-6 and TRBJ2-2, with D possibly TRBD1 on 5 matching bases. Germline-derived CDR1 and CDR2 are SGHDT and YYEEEE. The CDR3 is 15 residues long. Trimming stripped 4 bases from V and 1 base from J, with 11 bases between. CDR3 sequence: CASSELGQNTGELFF. CDR3 bases: TGTGCCAGCAGCGAACTCGGACAGAACACCGGGGAGCTGTTTTTT.

J is TRBJ1-1 and V is TRBV7-2; D is undetermined. Germline lookup yields CDR1 SGHTA and CDR2 FQGNSA. The CDR3 runs to 13 residues. Trimming cost V 1 base and J 7 bases, with 10 bases left between them. CDR3 amino acids: CASSLVPDYEAFF. CDR3 in DNA: TGTGCCAGCAGCTTAGTTCCGGACTATGAAGCTTTCTTT.

A remark on this clone: A much more abundant neighbour one base away suggests this may be a read error. The gene calls are TRBV9 and TRBJ1-5; no firm D call. Per the germline V gene, CDR1 is SGDLS and CDR2 is YYNGEE. Trimming removed 3 bases from V and 11 bases from J, with 6 bases in between. There are 10 residues in the CDR3. CDR3 protein: CASSESSQHF. The CDR3 DNA is TGTGCCAGCAGCGAGTCATCCCAGCATTTT.

This clone was seen repeatedly, ten times or more. This chain links TRBV6-6 with TRBJ1-3; D gene uncertain. Germline V gives CDR1 MNHNY, CDR2 SVGAGI (reference sequence). The CDR3 runs to 12 residues. The DNA of the CDR3 is TGTGGCTGTGGCAGCTCTGGAAACACCATATATTTT. Its protein product is CGCGSSGNTIYF.

The J gene is TRBJ1-4, the V gene TRBV11-2; a weak D match, TRBD1 (5 bases). V was trimmed by 4 bases and J by 6 bases, leaving 12 bases between them. The CDR3 is 14 amino acids. From germline, CDR1 is SGHAT and CDR2 FQNNGV. CDR3: CASSSWGVDEKLFF. The DNA for the CDR3 is TGTGCCAGCAGCTCATGGGGGGTAGATGAAAAACTGTTTTTT.

For the CDR3, the DNA is TGTGCCAGCAGTCTAACCTCCCAAGGGTCCACTGAAGCTTTCTTT. This gives the protein CASSLTSQGSTEAFF. The V call is TRBV6-5, the J call TRBJ1-1; D uncertain. V lost 5 bases, J lost 4 bases, and 17 bases lay in between. This CDR3 is built from 15 residues. Germline CDR1 reads MNHEY; CDR2 reads SVGAGI.

The chain joins TRBV7-9 to TRBJ2-1; maybe TRBD2 (6 bases). CDR3 length: 17 amino acids. Germline CDR1 SEHNR, CDR2 FQNEAQ (reference sequence). V lost 7 bases and J lost 1, with 20 bases in between. As DNA, the CDR3 is TGTGCCAGCAACAAAGGGGTAGCGGAGGTATCCTACAATGAGCAGTTCTTC. Translation gives CASNKGVAEVSYNEQFF.